This T cell receptor beta chain was sequenced during a study of T cell repertoires in ileal Crohn's disease. Study as a whole: Operated complications were stricturing disease (around 60%) and penetrating disease (approximately 39%).

The V gene end was trimmed by 7 bases and the J gene end by 4 bases; junction bases not matched to a gene: 8. The CDR3 loop spans 14 amino acids. Germline V gives CDR1 SNHLY, CDR2 FYNNEI. Using immunoSEQ multiplex PCR, the repertoire was profiled, and TCRdb retains in-frame clones only, with some absent. The sample lists about 14,000 clones; approximately 78% were seen once. The sample comprised ileal tissue. The TCR originated in an adult with Crohn's disease. The genes are TRBV2 and TRBJ1-2; 8 bases are a match to TRBD1. The CDR3 DNA is TGTGCCAGCAAGGAGACAGGGGCTTCCTATGGCTACACCTTC. This codes for CASKETGASYGYTF.